These T cell receptor beta chains were read from a single sample in a study of blood T cell repertoires in COVID-19. Here immunoSEQ multiplex PCR was the method, and the copy in TCRdb shows in-frame clones only, minus some. The profile shows tens of thousands of clones, roughly nine tenths of them singletons. Sequencing was performed on peripheral blood. These receptors all come from a human donor in a cohort sampled during active COVID-19. CDR3s include the opening cysteine and the closing phenylalanine or tryptophan. D genes are given only for firm matches. Rows give clone size only sometimes, using once, few, many, or a class for an expanded clone.

>TRBD2|TRBV30|-|TRBJ2-2
CAWRPGGTNTGELFF
TGTGCCTGGAGGCCGGGAGGGACGAACACCGGGGAGCTGTTTTTT
>-|TRBV7-2|-|TRBJ2-3
CASSFLSDTQYF
TGTGCCAGCAGCTTTCTGTCAGATACGCAGTATTTT
>TRBD2|TRBV4-1|-|TRBJ2-1
CASSSQQREEQFF
TGCGCCAGCAGCTCCCAGCAGCGGGAGGAGCAGTTCTTC
>-|TRBV12-3/TRBV12-4|-|TRBJ2-5
CASSPSQETQYF
TGTGCCAGCAGTCCCTCCCAAGAGACCCAGTACTTC
>-|TRBV10-3|once|TRBJ2-5
CAISESQAHETQYF
TGTGCCATCAGTGAGTCGCAGGCCCATGAGACCCAGTACTTC
>-|TRBV1|few|TRBJ1-1
CTSSRRDLRGRTEAFF
TGCACCAGCAGCCGCCGAGACCTCAGGGGGCGTACTGAAGCTTTCTTT
>-|TRBV5-6|once|TRBJ2-5
CASSLTQGRIKETQYF
TGTGCCAGCAGCTTGACGCAGGGGAGAATTAAAGAGACCCAGTACTTC
>TRBD2|TRBV27|once|TRBJ2-1
CASSLFWTSGYNEQFF
TGTGCCAGCAGTTTATTTTGGACTAGCGGGTACAATGAGCAGTTCTTC
>TRBD1|TRBV6-5|-|TRBJ1-2
CATRTGGAYGYTF
TGTGCCACCCGGACAGGGGGCGCCTATGGCTACACCTTC
>TRBD1|TRBV7-2|once|TRBJ1-1
CASSLFGWDRRNTEAFF
TGTGCCAGCAGCTTATTCGGGTGGGACAGGAGGAACACTGAAGCTTTCTTT
>-|TRBV11-2|-|TRBJ2-1
CASSLGQGSNEQFF
TGTGCCAGCAGCTTAGGCCAGGGTAGCAATGAGCAGTTCTTC
>TRBD1|TRBV19|-|TRBJ1-2
CASKEDRAISYGYTF
TGTGCCAGTAAAGAGGACAGGGCGATTTCCTATGGCTACACCTTC
>-|TRBV5-1|-|TRBJ2-2
CASSLGGSAGELFF
TGCGCCAGCAGCTTGGGAGGATCGGCCGGGGAGCTGTTTTTT
>-|TRBV4-2|-|TRBJ2-3
CASIGGWADTQYF
TGTGCCAGCATCGGAGGATGGGCAGATACGCAGTATTTT
>-|TRBV18|once|TRBJ1-1
CASSPLENTEAFF
TGTGCCAGCTCACCACTAGAAAACACTGAAGCTTTCTTT
>-|TRBV14|-|TRBJ1-2
CASSQGPGYGYTF
TGTGCCAGCAGCCAAGGGCCGGGCTATGGCTACACCTTC
>-|TRBV5-1|-|TRBJ1-1
CASSLAGPTEAFF
TGCGCCAGCAGCTTGGCAGGGCCCACTGAAGCTTTCTTT
>-|TRBV5-1|-|TRBJ2-5
CASRPSGRETQYF
TGCGCCAGCAGACCTTCGGGAAGAGAGACCCAGTACTTC
>TRBD1|TRBV7-9|few|TRBJ1-2
CASSLEQGGNYGYTF
TGTGCCAGCAGCTTAGAGCAGGGGGGTAACTATGGCTACACCTTC
>-|TRBV11-3|-|TRBJ2-4
CASSLESRGVLQYF
TGTGCCAGCAGCTTAGAGTCACGGGGAGTGCTTCAGTACTTC
>TRBD2|TRBV6-6|-|TRBJ2-3
CASSRLAGGRSSTDTQYF
TGTGCCAGCAGTCGACTAGCGGGGGGTCGTTCTAGCACAGATACGCAGTATTTT
>-|TRBV7-6|once|TRBJ1-2
CASSHIQGQRRANYGYTF
TGTGCCAGCAGCCACATCCAAGGACAGAGGAGAGCTAACTATGGCTACACCTTC
>-|TRBV19|-|TRBJ1-5
CASSMQGGGSGPQHF
TGTGCCAGTAGTATGCAAGGCGGAGGCTCGGGGCCCCAGCATTTT
>TRBD2|TRBV7-8|-|TRBJ2-5
CASSPRTRGGETQYF
TGTGCCAGCAGCCCAAGGACCCGGGGGGGAGAGACCCAGTACTTC
>-|TRBV7-9|-|TRBJ2-1
CASSFTSEQFF
TGTGCCAGCAGCTTCACGAGTGAGCAGTTCTTC
>TRBD1|TRBV7-9|-|TRBJ1-6
CASRDGTGSSPLHF
TGTGCCAGCAGGGACGGGACAGGGAGTTCACCCCTCCACTTT